This TCR beta chain was documented in a study of shared clonotypes between healthy human individuals. The table came from immunoSEQ multiplex PCR; TCRdb's copy has only in-frame clones and leaves some out. The profile covers more than 450,000 clones, with around 79% appearing a single time and 10% to 15% taken by the ten largest. Germline CDR1 is PRHDT and CDR2 is FYEKMQ (reference sequence). This CDR3 spans 15 amino acids. Deletions cut 5 bases from V and 2 bases from J, with 13 bases between. The source of this sequence is a woman in her forties in good health. Some clones in this sample may be carry-over from other donors' samples. This rearrangement joins TRBV13 to TRBJ1-3; D unclear. The sequenced material came from PBMCs. CDR3 region: CASSKVRDPGNTIYF. CDR3 nucleotide sequence: TGTGCCAGCAGCAAAGTCCGGGATCCTGGAAACACCATATATTTT.